This is a list of T cell receptor beta chains from one sample in a study of blood T cells in healthy people across ages. TCRdb re-analysed the 5' RACE reads in MiXCR, keeping a single row per CDR3 protein. The sample records about 1,800,000 distinct CDR3 sequences, roughly 28% being singletons. Sequenced input: blood. The receptors were sampled from a woman aged 25 to 39 in good health. CDR3s include the opening cysteine and the closing phenylalanine or tryptophan. Each record gives: J gene, D gene, clone size, V gene, CDR3 DNA, CDR3 protein. The D gene is left open where the match is weak. Expanded clones get a size class; other rows say once, few or many, or leave the size out.

j_call: TRBJ2-1; d_call: -; clone_size: -; v_call: TRBV24-1; cdr3_nt: TGTGCCACCAGTTGGGGGAATGAGCAGTTCTTC; cdr3_aa: CATSWGNEQFF
j_call: TRBJ1-1; d_call: TRBD1; clone_size: few; v_call: TRBV2; cdr3_nt: TGTGCCGGGGACAGAATGAACACTGAAGCTTTCTTT; cdr3_aa: CAGDRMNTEAFF
j_call: TRBJ2-1; d_call: -; clone_size: few; v_call: TRBV5-1; cdr3_nt: TGCGCCAGCGAGGGGGGGTTCGGGAATGAGCAGTTCTTC; cdr3_aa: CASEGGFGNEQFF
j_call: TRBJ1-5; d_call: TRBD1; clone_size: -; v_call: TRBV20-1; cdr3_nt: TGCAGTGCCCTTGGACAGGGTAACAATCAGCCCCAGCATTTT; cdr3_aa: CSALGQGNNQPQHF
j_call: TRBJ2-7; d_call: TRBD2; clone_size: -; v_call: TRBV5-1; cdr3_nt: TGCGCCTGCAGCTTGAGTAGCGGGGGATCCTACGAGCAGTACTTC; cdr3_aa: CACSLSSGGSYEQYF
j_call: TRBJ1-1; d_call: -; clone_size: -; v_call: TRBV6-1; cdr3_nt: TGTGCCGGCAGTGCTACAGGTAACACTGAAGCTTTCTTT; cdr3_aa: CAGSATGNTEAFF
j_call: TRBJ2-1; d_call: -; clone_size: -; v_call: TRBV5-1; cdr3_nt: TGCGCCAGCAGCTTGGGGGGCAGCACCCAAGAGACCCAGTTCTTC; cdr3_aa: CASSLGGSTQETQFF
j_call: TRBJ1-2; d_call: -; clone_size: -; v_call: TRBV28; cdr3_nt: TGTGCCAGCAGTTTAGGGCTCGCTGGCTACACCTTC; cdr3_aa: CASSLGLAGYTF
j_call: TRBJ2-4; d_call: -; clone_size: few; v_call: TRBV12-3/TRBV12-4; cdr3_nt: TGTGCCGGCAGTCCCTTAGAGGGGTCCAAAAACATTCAGTACTTC; cdr3_aa: CAGSPLEGSKNIQYF
j_call: TRBJ1-2; d_call: -; clone_size: -; v_call: TRBV28; cdr3_nt: TGTGCCAGCACCTCGGGCGGAGCAGGTGCGATTAACTATGGCTACACCTTC; cdr3_aa: CASTSGGAGAINYGYTF
j_call: TRBJ2-7; d_call: TRBD2; clone_size: many; v_call: TRBV7-2; cdr3_nt: TGTGCCATCAGGCCGGGACTAGCGGCTCGATACGAGCAGTACTTC; cdr3_aa: CAIRPGLAARYEQYF
j_call: TRBJ2-7; d_call: TRBD1; clone_size: once; v_call: TRBV5-6; cdr3_nt: TGTGCCAGCAGCTTGCACAGGGGATGGGAGCAGTACTTC; cdr3_aa: CASSLHRGWEQYF
j_call: TRBJ1-1; d_call: -; clone_size: -; v_call: TRBV6-2/TRBV6-3; cdr3_nt: TGTGCCAGCAGTTACAGGGGCCGGCAAGCTTTCTTT; cdr3_aa: CASSYRGRQAFF
j_call: TRBJ2-7; d_call: TRBD2; clone_size: many; v_call: TRBV27; cdr3_nt: TGTGCCAGCAGTTTAATAGGGGCGACTAGCGGGAGTTTAGACGAGCAGTACTTC; cdr3_aa: CASSLIGATSGSLDEQYF
j_call: TRBJ1-4; d_call: TRBD1; clone_size: few; v_call: TRBV10-3; cdr3_nt: TGTGCCATCAGGGGACAGGGATCAGGGGAAAAACTGTTTTTT; cdr3_aa: CAIRGQGSGEKLFF
j_call: TRBJ2-3; d_call: -; clone_size: many; v_call: TRBV7-3; cdr3_nt: TGTGCCAGCAGCCGATCCGGATGGGCAAACTCAAAATCGGATACGCAGTATTTT; cdr3_aa: CASSRSGWANSKSDTQYF
j_call: TRBJ2-7; d_call: -; clone_size: -; v_call: TRBV7-2; cdr3_nt: TGTGCCAGCAGCTTAGGGTCCCGGGGGCGTACCTACGAGCAGTACTTC; cdr3_aa: CASSLGSRGRTYEQYF
j_call: TRBJ2-5; d_call: -; clone_size: -; v_call: TRBV27; cdr3_nt: TGTGCCGGCAGTTCCAATGTTTGGGAGACCCAGTACTTC; cdr3_aa: CAGSSNVWETQYF
j_call: TRBJ2-5; d_call: TRBD2; clone_size: -; v_call: TRBV28; cdr3_nt: TGTGCCAGCAGTTACTGGGGCGGGGGGGACCCTGAGACTGTGTACCAAGAGATCCAGTACTTC; cdr3_aa: CASSYWGGGDPETVYQEIQYF
j_call: TRBJ2-3; d_call: TRBD1; clone_size: -; v_call: TRBV5-1; cdr3_nt: TGCGCCAGCAGTTTGTATAACAGGGGTACGCAGTATTTT; cdr3_aa: CASSLYNRGTQYF
j_call: TRBJ2-1; d_call: -; clone_size: few; v_call: TRBV10-2; cdr3_nt: TGCGCCAGCGTTACGACAGACAATGAGCAGTTCTTC; cdr3_aa: CASVTTDNEQFF
j_call: TRBJ2-2; d_call: TRBD1; clone_size: few; v_call: TRBV11-2; cdr3_nt: TGTGCCAGCAGCTCAACGCAGGGGGTAAACACCGGGGAGCTGTTTTTT; cdr3_aa: CASSSTQGVNTGELFF
j_call: TRBJ2-1; d_call: TRBD1; clone_size: few; v_call: TRBV12-5; cdr3_nt: TGTGCTAGTGGTTTGGACAGGGGGGTTTACAATGAGCAGTTCTTC; cdr3_aa: CASGLDRGVYNEQFF
j_call: TRBJ2-2; d_call: TRBD1; clone_size: -; v_call: TRBV24-1; cdr3_nt: TGTGCCACCAGTGACCCCTCCGGGACAGAAGCCGGGGAGCTGTTTTTT; cdr3_aa: CATSDPSGTEAGELFF
j_call: TRBJ1-5; d_call: -; clone_size: -; v_call: TRBV3-1; cdr3_nt: TGTGCCAGCAGCCAAGGACGGCTTAGCAATCAGCCCCAGCATTTT; cdr3_aa: CASSQGRLSNQPQHF
j_call: TRBJ2-2; d_call: -; clone_size: few; v_call: TRBV4-3; cdr3_nt: TGCGCCAGCAGCCAAGATAGAGGCCAGGGCAGCGGGGAGCTGTTTTTT; cdr3_aa: CASSQDRGQGSGELFF
j_call: TRBJ2-1; d_call: TRBD2; clone_size: many; v_call: TRBV5-1; cdr3_nt: TGCGCCAGCAGCTCAGGACTAGCTTCTAAGAATGAGCAGTTCTTC; cdr3_aa: CASSSGLASKNEQFF
j_call: TRBJ1-1; d_call: TRBD1; clone_size: few; v_call: TRBV30; cdr3_nt: TGTGCCGGTGACAGGGTGACGAACACTGAAGCTTTCTTT; cdr3_aa: CAGDRVTNTEAFF
j_call: TRBJ2-1; d_call: TRBD2; clone_size: -; v_call: TRBV29-1; cdr3_nt: TGCAGCGTTGAACCTAGCGGGATGGGTTTCTATGAGCAGTTCTTC; cdr3_aa: CSVEPSGMGFYEQFF
j_call: TRBJ2-1; d_call: -; clone_size: -; v_call: TRBV9; cdr3_nt: TGTGCCAGCAGCGGACGAACCGGGACGGCGACCTACAATGAGCAGTTCTTC; cdr3_aa: CASSGRTGTATYNEQFF